This T cell receptor beta chain was identified in a study of identical twins. TCRdb fed the 5' RACE reads into MiXCR, producing one record per CDR3 protein. The table records approximately 1.8 million distinct CDR3 sequences, about 31% of them present only once. Findings and caveats of the study: Reduced insertions were recorded for abundant cord blood beta clonotypes, with no such pattern in memory repertoires.

Trimming removed 6 bases from V and 2 bases from J, with 9 bases in between. Germline-derived CDR1 and CDR2 are MDHEN and SYDVKM. This CDR3 has 13 residues. As concerns this clonotype: Its cognate antigen is unknown.

The TCR comes from a newborn girl in good health. Sequenced sample: cord blood. The J gene is TRBJ2-3, the V gene TRBV28; D call uncertain. CDR3 in DNA: TGTGCCAGCAGATCGGTGCTCACAGATACGCAGTATTTT. It translates to CASRSVLTDTQYF.